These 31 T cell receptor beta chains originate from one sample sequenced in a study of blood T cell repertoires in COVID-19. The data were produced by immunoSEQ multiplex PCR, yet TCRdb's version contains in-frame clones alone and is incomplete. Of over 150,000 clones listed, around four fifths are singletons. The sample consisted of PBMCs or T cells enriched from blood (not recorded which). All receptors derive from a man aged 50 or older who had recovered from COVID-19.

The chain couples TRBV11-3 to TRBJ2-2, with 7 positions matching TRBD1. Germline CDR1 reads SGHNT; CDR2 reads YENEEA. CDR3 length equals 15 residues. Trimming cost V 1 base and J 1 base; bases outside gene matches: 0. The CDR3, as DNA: TGTGCCAGCAGCTTAGGACAGGGGAACACCGGGGAGCTGTTTTTT. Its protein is CASSLGQGNTGELFF.

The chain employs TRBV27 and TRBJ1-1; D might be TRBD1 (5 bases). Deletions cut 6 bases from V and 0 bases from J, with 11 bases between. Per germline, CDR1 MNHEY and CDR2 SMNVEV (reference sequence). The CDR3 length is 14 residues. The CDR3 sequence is CASSPQGLNTEAFF. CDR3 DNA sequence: TGTGCCAGCAGCCCCCAGGGATTGAACACTGAAGCTTTCTTT.

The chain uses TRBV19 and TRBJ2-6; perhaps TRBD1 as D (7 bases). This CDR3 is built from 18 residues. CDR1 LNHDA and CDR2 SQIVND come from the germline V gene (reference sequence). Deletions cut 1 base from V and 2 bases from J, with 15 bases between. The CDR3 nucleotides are TGTGCCAGTAGTATAGCAGCAGGGGGGTCCCCTGGGGCCAACGTCCTGACTTTC. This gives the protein CASSIAAGGSPGANVLTF.

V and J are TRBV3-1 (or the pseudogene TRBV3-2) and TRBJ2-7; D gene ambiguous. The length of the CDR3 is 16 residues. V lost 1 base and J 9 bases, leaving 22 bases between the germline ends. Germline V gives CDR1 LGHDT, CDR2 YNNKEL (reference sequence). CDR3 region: CASSQVGNLPASVQYF. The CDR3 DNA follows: TGTGCCAGCAGCCAAGTGGGCAACCTACCAGCCTCAGTGCAGTACTTC.

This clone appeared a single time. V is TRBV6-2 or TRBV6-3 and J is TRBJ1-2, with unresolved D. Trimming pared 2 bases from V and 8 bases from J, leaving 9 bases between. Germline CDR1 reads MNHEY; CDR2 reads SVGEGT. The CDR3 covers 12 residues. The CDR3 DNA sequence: TGTGCCAGCAGTTACGTGACATCCGGCTACACCTTC. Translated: CASSYVTSGYTF.

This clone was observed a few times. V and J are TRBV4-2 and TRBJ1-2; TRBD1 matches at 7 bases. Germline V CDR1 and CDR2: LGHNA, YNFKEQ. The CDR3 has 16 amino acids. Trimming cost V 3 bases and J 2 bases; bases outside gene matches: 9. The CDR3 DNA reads TGTGCCAGCAGCCAGCCGCCGGACAGGCTCAACTATGGCTACACCTTC. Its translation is CASSQPPDRLNYGYTF.

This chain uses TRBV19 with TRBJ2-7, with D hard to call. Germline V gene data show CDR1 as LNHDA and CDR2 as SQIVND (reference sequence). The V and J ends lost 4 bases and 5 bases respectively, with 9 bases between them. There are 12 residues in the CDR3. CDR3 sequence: CASSTMGHEQYF. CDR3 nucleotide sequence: TGTGCCAGTAGTACCATGGGCCACGAGCAGTACTTC. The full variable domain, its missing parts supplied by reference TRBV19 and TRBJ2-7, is DGGITQSPKYLFRKEGQNVTLSCEQNLNHDAMYWYRQDPGQGLRLIYYSQIVNDFQKGDIAEGYSVSREKKESFPLTVTSAQKNPTAFYLCASSTMGHEQYFGPGTRLTVT.

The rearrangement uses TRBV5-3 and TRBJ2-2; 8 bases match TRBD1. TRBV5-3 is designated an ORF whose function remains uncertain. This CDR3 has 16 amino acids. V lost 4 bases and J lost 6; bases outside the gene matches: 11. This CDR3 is CARSTATGEEAGELFF. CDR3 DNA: TGTGCCAGAAGCACTGCGACAGGGGAGGAAGCCGGGGAGCTGTTTTTT.

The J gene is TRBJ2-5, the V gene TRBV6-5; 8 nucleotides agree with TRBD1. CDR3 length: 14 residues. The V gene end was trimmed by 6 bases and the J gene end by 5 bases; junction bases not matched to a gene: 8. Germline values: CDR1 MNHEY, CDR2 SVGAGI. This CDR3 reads CASRRRQGRETQYF. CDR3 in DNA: TGTGCCAGCAGGCGGAGACAGGGGAGGGAGACCCAGTACTTC.

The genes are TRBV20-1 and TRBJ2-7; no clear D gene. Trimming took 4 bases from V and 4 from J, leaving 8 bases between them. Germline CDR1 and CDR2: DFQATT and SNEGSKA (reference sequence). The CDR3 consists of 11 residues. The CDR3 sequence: CSANLRYEQYF. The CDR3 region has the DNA TGCAGTGCTAACTTGAGGTACGAGCAGTACTTC.

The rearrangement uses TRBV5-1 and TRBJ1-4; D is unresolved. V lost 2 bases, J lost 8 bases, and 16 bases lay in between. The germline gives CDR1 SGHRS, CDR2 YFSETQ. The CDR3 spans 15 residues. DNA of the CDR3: TGCGCCAGCAGCTTAACAGCTACAACCAACGAAAAACTGTTTTTT. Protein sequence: CASSLTATTNEKLFF.

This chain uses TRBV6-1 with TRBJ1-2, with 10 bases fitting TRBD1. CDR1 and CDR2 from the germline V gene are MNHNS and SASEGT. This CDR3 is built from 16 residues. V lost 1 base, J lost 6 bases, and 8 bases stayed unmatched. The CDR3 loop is CASSEGRDRGRDGYTF. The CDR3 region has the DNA TGTGCCAGCAGTGAAGGGCGGGACAGGGGACGGGATGGCTACACCTTC.

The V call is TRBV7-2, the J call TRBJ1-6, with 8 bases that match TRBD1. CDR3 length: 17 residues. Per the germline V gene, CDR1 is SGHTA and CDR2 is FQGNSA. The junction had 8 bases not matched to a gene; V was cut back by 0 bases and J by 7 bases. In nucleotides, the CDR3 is TGTGCCAGCAGCTTAGCGTGGCAGGGGGCGCGAAATTCACCCCTCCACTTT. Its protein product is CASSLAWQGARNSPLHF. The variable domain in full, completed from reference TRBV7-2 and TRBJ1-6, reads GAGVSQSPSNKVTEKGKDVELRCDPISGHTALYWYRQSLGQGLEFLIYFQGNSAPDKSGLPSDRFSAERTGGSVSTLTIQRTQQEDSAVYLCASSLAWQGARNSPLHFGNGTRLTVT.

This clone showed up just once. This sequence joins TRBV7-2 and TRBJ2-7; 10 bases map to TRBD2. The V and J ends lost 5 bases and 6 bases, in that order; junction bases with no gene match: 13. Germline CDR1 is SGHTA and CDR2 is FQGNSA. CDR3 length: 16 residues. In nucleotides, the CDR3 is TGTGCCAGCAGCCCCAGACTAGCGGGTGCTCTCCCCGAGCAGTACTTC. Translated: CASSPRLAGALPEQYF.

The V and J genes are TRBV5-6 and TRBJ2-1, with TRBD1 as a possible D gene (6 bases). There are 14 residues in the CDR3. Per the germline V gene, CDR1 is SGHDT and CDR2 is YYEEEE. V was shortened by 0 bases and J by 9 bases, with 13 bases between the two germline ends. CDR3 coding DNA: TGTGCCAGCAGCTTGGTCAGGGGTTTAGGTGAGCAGTTCTTC. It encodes CASSLVRGLGEQFF.

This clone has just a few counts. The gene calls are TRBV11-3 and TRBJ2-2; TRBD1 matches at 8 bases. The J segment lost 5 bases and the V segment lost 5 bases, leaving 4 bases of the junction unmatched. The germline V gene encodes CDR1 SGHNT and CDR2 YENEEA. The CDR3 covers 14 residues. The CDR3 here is CASSQGAGTGELFF. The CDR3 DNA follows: TGTGCCAGCAGCCAGGGGGCAGGGACCGGGGAGCTGTTTTTT.

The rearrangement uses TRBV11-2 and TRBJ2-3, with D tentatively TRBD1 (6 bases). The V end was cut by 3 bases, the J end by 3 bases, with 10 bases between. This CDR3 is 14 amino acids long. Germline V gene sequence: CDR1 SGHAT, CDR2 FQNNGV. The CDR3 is CASSLVGGTDTQYF. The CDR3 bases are TGTGCCAGCAGCTTGGTAGGGGGAACAGATACGCAGTATTTT.

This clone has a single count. The CDR3 region is CAISEGLGGGETQYF. CDR3 sequence (DNA): TGTGCCATCAGTGAGGGACTGGGAGGGGGGGAGACCCAGTACTTC. The chain couples TRBV10-3 to TRBJ2-5; possibly TRBD2 for D (7 bases). The CDR3 consists of 15 residues. CDR1 and CDR2 from the germline V gene are ENHRY and SYGVKD. V dropped 2 bases and J dropped 5 bases, with 15 bases sitting between them.

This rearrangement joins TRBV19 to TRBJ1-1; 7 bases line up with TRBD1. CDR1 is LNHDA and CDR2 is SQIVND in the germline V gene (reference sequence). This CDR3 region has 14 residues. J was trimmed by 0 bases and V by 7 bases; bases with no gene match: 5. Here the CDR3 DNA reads TGTGCCAGTACACGGACAGGAATGAACACTGAAGCTTTCTTT. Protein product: CASTRTGMNTEAFF.

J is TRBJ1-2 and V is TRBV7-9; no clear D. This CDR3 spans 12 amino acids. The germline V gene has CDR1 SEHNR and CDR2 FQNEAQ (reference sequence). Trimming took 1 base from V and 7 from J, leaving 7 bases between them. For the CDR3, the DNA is TGTGCCAGCAGCTTAGGATACGGTGGCTACACCTTC. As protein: CASSLGYGGYTF. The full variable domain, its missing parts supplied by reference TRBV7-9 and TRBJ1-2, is DTGVSQNPRHKITKRGQNVTFRCDPISEHNRLYWYRQTLGQGPEFLTYFQNEAQLEKSRLLSDRFSAERPKGSFSTLEIQRTEQGDSAMYLCASSLGYGGYTFGSGTRLTVV.

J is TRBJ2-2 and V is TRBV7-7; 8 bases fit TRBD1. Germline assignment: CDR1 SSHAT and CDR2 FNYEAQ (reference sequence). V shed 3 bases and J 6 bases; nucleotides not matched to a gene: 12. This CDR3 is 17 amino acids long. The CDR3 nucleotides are TGTGCCAGCAGCTTGAACCCGGGACAGGTTTCGGCCGGGGAGCTGTTTTTT. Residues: CASSLNPGQVSAGELFF.

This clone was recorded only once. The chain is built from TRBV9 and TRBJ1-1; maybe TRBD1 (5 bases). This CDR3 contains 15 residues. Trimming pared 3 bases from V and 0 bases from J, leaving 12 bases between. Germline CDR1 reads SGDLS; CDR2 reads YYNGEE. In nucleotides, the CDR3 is TGTGCCAGCAGCGCCCACAGGAGTTTGAACACTGAAGCTTTCTTT. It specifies CASSAHRSLNTEAFF.

The CDR3 DNA is TGTGCCAGCACCTCCCGGGACAGGGCCTTCTATGGCTACACCTTC. Translation gives CASTSRDRAFYGYTF. The J gene is TRBJ1-2, the V gene TRBV27, with 9 bases fitting TRBD1. The V and J ends lost 7 bases and 4 bases, in that order; junction bases with no gene match: 10. Germline CDR1 and CDR2: MNHEY and SMNVEV (reference sequence). The CDR3 is 15 amino acids.

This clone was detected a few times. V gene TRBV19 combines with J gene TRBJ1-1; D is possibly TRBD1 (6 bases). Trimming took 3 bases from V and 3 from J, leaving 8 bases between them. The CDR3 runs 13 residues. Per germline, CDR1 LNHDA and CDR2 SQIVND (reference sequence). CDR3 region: CASSISGDTEAFF. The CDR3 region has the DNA TGTGCCAGTAGTATTTCAGGGGACACTGAAGCTTTCTTT.

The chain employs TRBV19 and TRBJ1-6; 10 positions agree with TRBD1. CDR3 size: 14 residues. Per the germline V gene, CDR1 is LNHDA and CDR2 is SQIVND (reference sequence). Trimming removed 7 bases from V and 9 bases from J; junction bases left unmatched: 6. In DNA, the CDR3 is TGTGCCAGTACCACCCGGGACAGGGGTTCACCCCTCCACTTT. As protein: CASTTRDRGSPLHF.

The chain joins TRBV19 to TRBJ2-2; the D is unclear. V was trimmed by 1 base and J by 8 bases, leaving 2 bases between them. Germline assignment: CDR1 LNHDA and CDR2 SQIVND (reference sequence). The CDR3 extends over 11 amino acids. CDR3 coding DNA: TGTGCCAGTAGTATAGTAGGGGAGCTGTTTTTT. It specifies CASSIVGELFF.

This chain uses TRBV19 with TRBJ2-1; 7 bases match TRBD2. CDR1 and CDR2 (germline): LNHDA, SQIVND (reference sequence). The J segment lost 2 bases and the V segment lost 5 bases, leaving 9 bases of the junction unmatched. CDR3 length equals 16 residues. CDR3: CASSSGRDSPYNEQFF. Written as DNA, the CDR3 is TGTGCCAGTAGTTCGGGGAGGGACTCGCCCTACAATGAGCAGTTCTTC.

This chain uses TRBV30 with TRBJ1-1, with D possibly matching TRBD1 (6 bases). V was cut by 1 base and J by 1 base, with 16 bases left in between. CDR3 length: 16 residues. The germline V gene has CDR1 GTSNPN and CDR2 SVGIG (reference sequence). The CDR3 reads CAWSGSPAGANTEAFF. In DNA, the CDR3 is TGTGCCTGGAGTGGGTCCCCAGCGGGGGCGAACACTGAAGCTTTCTTT.

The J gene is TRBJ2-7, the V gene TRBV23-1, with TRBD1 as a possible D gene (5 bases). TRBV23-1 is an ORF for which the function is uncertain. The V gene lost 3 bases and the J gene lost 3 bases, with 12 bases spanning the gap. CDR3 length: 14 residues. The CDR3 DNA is TGCGCCAGCAGTCATTCAGGGCGCCGCTACGAGCAGTACTTC. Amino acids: CASSHSGRRYEQYF.

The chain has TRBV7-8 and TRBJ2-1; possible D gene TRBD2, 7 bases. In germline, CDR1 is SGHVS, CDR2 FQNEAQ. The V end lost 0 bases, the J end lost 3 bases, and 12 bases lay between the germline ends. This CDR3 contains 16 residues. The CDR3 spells CASSLAGGRFYNEQFF. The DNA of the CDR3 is TGTGCCAGCAGCTTAGCGGGGGGGCGTTTCTACAATGAGCAGTTCTTC. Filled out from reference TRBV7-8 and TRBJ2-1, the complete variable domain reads GAGVSQSPRYKVAKRGQDVALRCDPISGHVSLFWYQQALGQGPEFLTYFQNEAQLDKSGLPSDRFFAERPEGSVSTLKIQRTQQEDSAVYLCASSLAGGRFYNEQFFGPGTRLTVL.

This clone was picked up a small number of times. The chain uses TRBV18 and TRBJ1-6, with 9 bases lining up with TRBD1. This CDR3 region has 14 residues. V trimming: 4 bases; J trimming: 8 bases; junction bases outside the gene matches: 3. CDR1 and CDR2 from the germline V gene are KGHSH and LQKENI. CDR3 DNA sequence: TGTGCCAGCTCACAGGGACAGGGCGATTCACCCCTCCACTTT. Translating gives CASSQGQGDSPLHF.